The subject of this entry is one TCR beta chain. From germline, CDR1 is SGHRS and CDR2 YFSETQ. This CDR3 has 14 amino acids. V lost 0 bases and J 2 bases, leaving 9 bases between the germline ends. Specified treatment: preoperative locoregional IRX-2 cytokine immunotherapy. Samples came from a phase Ib trial of preoperative locoregional IRX-2 cytokine immunotherapy. Sequenced by immunoSEQ multiplex PCR; TCRdb stores in-frame clones only, minus some. The sample has roughly 23,000 clones; approximately 90% are singletons. The data were taken from a study of preoperative IRX-2 immunotherapy in early breast cancer.

The genes are TRBV5-1 and TRBJ2-7; D is perhaps TRBD1 (5 bases). The sequencing used tumor tissue, collected after IRX-2 immunotherapy. The source of this sequence is a human donor with breast cancer. The chain's CDR3 is CASSLGGPTYEQYF. The CDR3 region has the DNA TGCGCCAGCAGCTTGGGGGGCCCCACCTACGAGCAGTACTTC.